Listed here is a single T cell receptor (beta chain). Antigen: not known. The sample is drawn from a study of molecular identifiers for immune sequencing clone quantification. Whole-study context: Split five ways in replicates, RNA from about 20,000 or 100,000 naive CD8 cells had four portions sequenced. General study results and limits: Effector cells kept over 99% of their molecules in clones above 20 RNA copies, while naive cells kept under 1% there.

Methods described previously, with TCR primers listed, were used for bulk TCR libraries. From the PCR reads, TCRdb called clonotypes with MiXCR, one entry per CDR3 protein. The sample has over 550,000 distinct CDR3 sequences; roughly 27% are singletons. The V gene lost 1 base and the J gene lost 7 bases, with 17 bases spanning the gap. The CDR3 has 15 residues. The V gene's germline CDR1 is MGHDK and CDR2 SYGVNS. The chain recombines TRBV25-1 with TRBJ2-7, with D tentatively TRBD1 (6 bases). Material: naive CD8+ T cells from blood, with Jurkat cell RNA spiked in. Described subset: FACS-sorted CD8+CD4-CCR7+CD45RA+ naive T cells. This clonotype originated in a human donor in good health. Some libraries in this study had Jurkat cell RNA spiked in. The CDR3, as DNA: TGTGCCAGCAGTGAATGGCCTCAGGGGTTAGGGGAGCAGTACTTC. It encodes CASSEWPQGLGEQYF.